This TCR beta chain was sequenced for a study of early T cells in non-severe SARS-CoV-2 infection (dated by TCRdb to about 2021). Regarding the research as a whole: Because TCR sequencing relied on bulk RNA taken from unsorted whole blood, pairing of alpha and beta chains was not possible.

V is cut by 1 base and J by 0 bases, and the space between the germline ends is 6 bases. The cysteine opens and the phenylalanine closes a CDR3 of 15 amino acids. The sequence is cut down to CDR3 DNA, 45 bases in frame from base 1. In the germline V gene, CDR1 corresponds to LGHNA and CDR2 to YSLEER. Broad study findings and their caveats: VDJdb matching was skewed toward anti-spike CD8 responses, so virus-specific expansions were likely underestimated and private and CD4 specificities were missed.

This clonotype showed up many times. There is no known antigen for this receptor. No clone much larger than this one lies a single base away; base qualities are absent. Set within a cohort of healthcare workers in London, UK, this nested case-control study involved weekly PCR testing of nasopharyngeal swabs along with blood sampling. Healthcare workers were enrolled in the week of the UK lockdown, from 23 to 31 March 2020, and were followed every week for up to about 15 weeks. The library was generated by 5' RACE. The sequencing machine was a NextSeq 500. The TCR library protocol attached unique molecular identifiers to individual cDNA molecules to correct for sequencing error and PCR bias. TCR alpha and beta chains were both sequenced, and the abundances of alpha and beta sequences in each sample were closely correlated with each other. The paper's data handling went like this. Decombinator V4 was used to annotate TCR sequences for V gene, J gene and CDR3. Expanded TCRs were defined as changing significantly between any two time points under a Poisson model with p below 0.0001. TCR abundances were normalised to the total number of TCRs sequenced per sample and were expressed as counts per million. MAIT TCRs were defined by TRAV1-2 paired with TRAJ12, TRAJ20 or TRAJ33, and iNKT TCRs by TRAV10 paired with TRAJ18. A search of VDJdb, accessed on 1 November 2021, was run for TCRs annotated to CMV, EBV and SARS-CoV-2, with TCRs annotated for multiple antigens excluded. TCRdb took the public reads, trimmed them with fastp at Q25, ran MiXCR for clone calling and kept in-frame beta chains. Rows with a matching CDR3 protein are joined into one entry that keeps the most common DNA and genes. The V and J calls were determined by TCRdb, not by the authors. Present in this sample are about 33,000 distinct CDR3 sequences, around 5.8% of which were seen just once. The ten largest clones represent under 6% of the sample.

The V and J segments used are TRBV4-3 and TRBJ2-2, with the D gene not confidently named. The sequenced sample consisted of whole blood. The source of this sequence is an adult who was a healthcare worker with PCR-confirmed SARS-CoV-2 infection or an uninfected control (not recorded which). CDR3 loop: CASSQGQTNTGELFF. The sequenced DNA is TGCGCCAGCAGCCAAGGGCAGACGAACACCGGGGAGCTGTTTTTT.